This T cell receptor (beta chain) came from a study of cytomegalovirus exposure and HLA in healthy donors (TCRdb year 2017). General notes on the study: According to an earlier analysis of around 600 of the donors, some 180 million T cells yielded approximately 120 million unique TCR beta sequences and about 280 Gb of sequence data. In a later genetic analysis, genome-wide SNP genotypes for about three fifths of the roughly 670 donors were used, and that subset was treated as a discovery cohort. Every discovery cohort repertoire had been produced on one sequencing platform. The study aimed to test whether cataloging public T cell receptors could reveal signatures of past pathogen exposure. Because of strong linkage in the cohort, roughly five DR-DQ haplotypes were treated as single units for association and clustering. On average, around 240,000 unique TCR beta nucleotide sequences were sequenced per donor among some 420 genotyped donors of the cohort, with around 19% of those sequences being non-productive. Class I and class II HLA loci were covered by the typing at four-digit resolution. Along with the roughly 700-subject first cohort, a separate validation cohort of over a hundred different subjects was used. Around 320 gigabases of sequencing data and tens of millions of unique TCR sequences were included in an early release covering 550 to 800 HLA-typed donors. A later analysis re-examined previously published TCR beta repertoires from just over 650 donors and added high-resolution HLA genotyping to investigate patterns of TCR occurrence. Rather than using new phenotypic data, the later analysis identified candidate immune exposures from TCR beta sequences and from how often those sequences occurred across donors. In an earlier analysis of several hundred of the donors, high-throughput TCR beta sequencing was used to judge whether each TCR beta V gene segment behaved as functional or pseudogenic. The study combined high-throughput TCR immunosequencing, statistical association of individual TCRs with disease status, and machine learning to predict cytomegalovirus infection status. Typing coverage differed by locus: A, B, C, DRB1 and DQB1 were typed in about 620-640 donors, DQA1 in about 510, DPA1 in 600 to 610, and DPB1 in just under 490. The study profiled the T cell repertoires of about 720 subjects by immunosequencing and related them to cytomegalovirus serostatus. Alongside the repertoire data, information on donor age, sex, ethnicity and CMV serostatus was compiled. Among the roughly 390 genotyped donors, more than 70% belonged to the genetic ancestry cluster associated with self-reported Caucasian donors. What the study reported, not specific to this receptor: Because HLA typing was unavailable for some donors at each locus, only the typed subset was used in association tests. While some public TCRs were present in many individuals, most TCR sequences turned up only very rarely across donors. Roughly uniform sequencing depth across donors was assumed in presence/absence analyses, although this assumption may not hold. Correlated functional status among segregating V segments might reflect linkage disequilibrium, but an unknown experimental factor could not be ruled out. A later analysis found that most CMV-associated TCR beta chains appeared HLA-restricted, with HLA associations seemingly driven largely by CMV exposure. The classifier was reported to diagnose cytomegalovirus status with high specificity and sensitivity in both the original cohort and the validation cohort. About 17 rarely observed V segments, including chromosome 9 orphons, were excluded from the earlier analysis of several hundred of the donors because counts were too low. The study gave a list of 150 to 200 TCR beta chains associated with cytomegalovirus. In a later analysis, several top co-occurrence clusters were reported to appear linked to parvovirus B19, influenza, CMV and Epstein-Barr virus. Assigning TCR associations to individual alleles was difficult when HLA alleles, especially DR and DQ, strongly co-occurred. A later analysis found that HLA-associated TCR beta chains were more clonally expanded and had lower generation probabilities than equally common non-associated chains. The 87-base-pair reads could not distinguish some IMGT-functional V segments, including TRBV6-2 and TRBV6-3, so those segments were excluded. In a later analysis, TCR association rates were found to vary across HLA loci, with the most associated TCRs seen for DRB1 alleles and the fewest for HLA-C alleles. In vitro tests confirmed that three of the cytomegalovirus-associated TCR beta chains recognize cytomegalovirus antigens. According to a later genetic analysis, donors in an Asian-associated ancestry cluster had fewer N-insertions in productive TCRs than the approximately 710-donor mean. In a later analysis, more than 15,000 TCR beta sequences were associated with specific HLA alleles at a false discovery rate of 0.05. A cluster of highly shared sequence variants was judged likely to be a technical artifact of the sequencing pipeline. The cohort was sequenced for TCR beta chains only, and without alpha or paired-chain data the features that could be detected were limited. A further reported finding was that TCR beta sequences accurately predicted the HLA-A and HLA-B alleles for most subjects in the first cohort. According to the authors, the approach could potentially be generalized to other disease states and immunological phenotypes. V-gene and J-gene trimming of TCR beta chains was associated with a missense DCLRE1C variant in a later genetic analysis, and the association was replicated in an independent cohort. An earlier analysis of around 600 of the donors showed that most TCR beta V segments appeared in productive rearrangements either about 87% or about 30% of the time, which broadly matched IMGT annotations. For the cohort, immune exposure information was limited to CMV serostatus.

CDR1 and CDR2 were assigned from the germline V gene (reference sequence) as SEHNR and FQNEAQ. Counted from cysteine to phenylalanine, this CDR3 has 12 amino acids. CDR3 DNA only is kept here, 36 bases in frame from base 1. The junction shows trimming of 5 bases on V and 11 bases on J, plus 15 bases between the germline ends. Many counts were recorded for this clone. Its target antigen remains unknown. Per-base quality was not reported, and no clone a single base away is much larger than it. The cohort consisted of 666 healthy bone marrow donors. All cohort members were sampled while nominally healthy, although unrecorded immune exposures were likely present. The donor tested CMV seronegative, placing the donor among the 352 seronegative members of the cohort. Every donor gave a peripheral blood sample, and the peripheral blood mononuclear cells from that sample were used for TCR beta sequencing. Genomic DNA was extracted from the blood cell samples with the Qiagen DNeasy Blood Extraction Kit.

Library prep was done by the immunoSEQ multiplex PCR assay. For the multiplex PCR, a mixture combining 60 forward primers for TCR Vbeta segments and 13 reverse primers for TCR Jbeta segments was used. Amplification of the CDR3 region of rearranged TCR beta genes was performed with a multiplex PCR assay on genomic DNA. On the Illumina HiSeq System, the amplified TCR beta libraries were sequenced as 87-base-pair reads. The original pipeline was this. Across the 670 or so repertoires, a later analysis counted 80 million or so unique TCR beta chains, 9 million to 14 million of which were shared by at least two donors. To remove PCR and sequencing errors, raw reads were error-corrected and collapsed into unique sequences using a nearest-neighbor algorithm that merged closely related sequences. To assign V, D and J gene segments, CDR3 sequences were aligned to IMGT reference sequences. For a sequence to be retained, at least a six-nucleotide match to both a V gene segment and a J gene segment was required. Rearrangements were classified as productive when the CDR3 lacked stop codons and remained in frame with V and J, and all other rearrangements were classified as non-productive. Following IMGT convention, CDR3 was defined as the stretch from the second conserved V-encoded cysteine up to the conserved J-encoded phenylalanine. Sequences without an unambiguous match to a single V gene segment were excluded from the earlier analysis of 450 to 650 of the donors. An earlier analysis of a few hundred of the donors classified V segments as functional when productive rearrangements were above 56.7% and as segregating when the standard deviation between donors was above 5%. A statistical classification framework was developed to diagnose cytomegalovirus status using the catalog of TCR beta chain sequences. V and J gene assignment, in a later analysis, came from comparing TCR nucleotide sequences with IMGT/GENE-DB human TR gene sequences. In a later analysis, CDR3 sequences and most-parsimonious VDJ recombination scenarios were assigned using the TCRdist pipeline. In a later analysis, each TCR beta chain was defined by its CDR3 amino acid sequence together with its V-gene family, and reads lacking a unique V-gene family were excluded. To address suspected cross-contamination and a sequencing artifact, a later analysis removed 450 to 700 highly shared, low-generation-probability nucleotide sequences. A later analysis calculated a clonal expansion index for each public chain from normalized within-repertoire ranks of inferred template counts. In a later analysis, generation probabilities were computed using a VDJ recombination model fitted to out-of-frame rearrangements, and the results were checked against IGoR. In a later analysis, hypergeometric tests were used to score TCR-TCR, TCR-HLA and TCR-CMV co-occurrence, with a repertoire-size bias correction applied to TCR pairs. A later analysis estimated false discovery rates by permuting HLA or CMV assignments 20 times. In a later analysis, co-occurring TCRs were grouped with DBSCAN, and TCRdist sequence similarity was added when clustering was performed within HLA-allele-positive subsets. Repertoires with fewer than 30,000 or more than 120,000 public chains were left out of co-occurrence clustering, as were five repertoires with anomalous nucleotide sharing. The clones in this table, taken by TCRdb from immuneACCESS, are in-frame only. Not every clone is retained; where verified, under half of the shortfall comes from an unresolved V gene, and the cause of the rest is unknown. V and J calls and clone size are as listed in that table; D and trimming were resolved from the DNA. The sample table holds over 150,000 clones, of which approximately 80% were seen once. Over 10% of the sample comes from the top ten.

The chain employs TRBV7-9 and TRBJ1-1, with no reliable assignment of the D segment. This receptor was obtained from a woman in her forties or fifties in good health and CMV-seronegative. Source material: PBMCs. The DNA is TGTGCCAGCAGCCACCCATCGGCGGAGGCTTTCTTT. Protein translation: CASSHPSAEAFF.